This entry is about one T cell receptor (beta chain). No antigen is known for it. A library made for alpha chains picked up this beta chain off target, so its size means little. TCR alpha and beta CDR3 regions were amplified from RNA using iRepertoire nested multiplex PCR. Tissue mRNA or PBMC total RNA, about 85-400 ng, went into one-step reverse transcription and amplification. Via MiXCR, TCRdb re-called the multiplex PCR reads, giving one row per CDR3 protein. This table holds a few thousand distinct CDR3 sequences, around 86% found once. The data were obtained in a study of glioma-infiltrating T cells. Study observations and caveats: Tissue and blood shared very few CDR3 sequences. Tissue-blood divergence was below expectation in non-neoplastic patients, above in gliomas.

Per the germline V gene, CDR1 is MDHEN and CDR2 is SYDVKM. The CDR3 has 16 residues. J lost 6 bases, V lost 4 bases, and 13 bases had no gene match. Sequencing used glioma tissue, nonneoplastic brain tissue, or PBMCs (not recorded which). This chain links TRBV28 with TRBJ2-3; 7 bases align to TRBD1. This receptor was identified in a human donor with low-grade glioma or glioblastoma, undergoing nonglioma brain surgery, or in good health (not recorded which). The CDR3 reads CASSSPADRTGDTQYF. The CDR3 coding sequence is TGTGCCAGCAGTTCCCCCGCGGACAGGACTGGTGATACGCAGTATTTT.